A selection of T cell receptor beta chains follows, all from one sample in a study of OX40 agonist ivuxolimab in advanced cancers. Only in-frame clones appear in the TCRdb table, and some are missing; sequencing was by immunoSEQ multiplex PCR. The sample contains tens of thousands of clones, 88% of which appear only once. Sequences were derived from CD4+ or CD8+ T cells sorted from blood, sampled in a trial of the OX40 agonist ivuxolimab. These receptors came from an adult with an advanced solid tumor such as melanoma, head and neck, liver or kidney cancer. Both conserved end residues are part of each CDR3. D genes are given only for firm matches. Clone size, where shown, is once, few, many, or a class for clones that have expanded.

>once|TRBV4-1|-|TRBJ2-5
TGCGCCAGCAGCCAAGGAGAGTGGGGGGGCCGTGGGGAGACCCAGTACTTC
CASSQGEWGGRGETQYF
>-|TRBV23-1|-|TRBJ2-5
TGCGCCAGCAGTCAAACAGGTAGCCAAGAGACCCAGTACTTC
CASSQTGSQETQYF
>-|TRBV7-9|-|TRBJ1-1
TGTGCCAGCAGCCGACCGGAGGGCACTGAAGCTTTCTTT
CASSRPEGTEAFF
>-|TRBV5-4|TRBD1|TRBJ1-5
TGTGCCAGCAGCGCAGGACAGGGGGCGCCTAATCAGCCCCAGCATTTT
CASSAGQGAPNQPQHF
>-|TRBV10-2|-|TRBJ2-7
TGCGCCAGCGGATTAAACTCGTACGAGCAGTACTTC
CASGLNSYEQYF
>once|TRBV5-1|TRBD1|TRBJ2-3
TGCGCCAGCAGCTTGGGGGGACAGAGCACAGATACGCAGTATTTT
CASSLGGQSTDTQYF
>-|TRBV7-2|-|TRBJ1-4
TGTGCCAGCAGCTTATCCCGCACAGGGGAAAAACTGTTTTTT
CASSLSRTGEKLFF
>-|TRBV5-1|-|TRBJ2-1
TGCGCCAGCAGCTTGGACAGGCATGAGCAGTTCTTC
CASSLDRHEQFF
>-|TRBV5-1|-|TRBJ1-2
TGCGCCAGCAGCTTGGGCCAAAGGGATTATGGCTACACCTTC
CASSLGQRDYGYTF
>once|TRBV19|-|TRBJ2-2
TGTGCCACAACAAGGGGCGCGAACACCGGGGAGCTGTTTTTT
CATTRGANTGELFF
>-|TRBV6-1|-|TRBJ1-5
TGTGCCAGCAGTGAGGATTCGACTTGGCAGCCCCAGCATTTT
CASSEDSTWQPQHF
>once|TRBV4-1|-|TRBJ2-2
TGCGCCAGCAGCCAAGGGGACGTCAACACCGGGGAGCTGTTTTTT
CASSQGDVNTGELFF
>-|TRBV15|-|TRBJ1-1
TGTGCCACCAGCAGGAGACAGTCCCCTATGAACACTGAAGCTTTCTTT
CATSRRQSPMNTEAFF
>-|TRBV25-1|TRBD2|TRBJ2-1
TGTGCCAGCGAAGGGCGGGGGGGATACAATGAGCAGTTCTTC
CASEGRGGYNEQFF
>-|TRBV6-5|TRBD1|TRBJ2-5
TGTGCCACAGCACGAACAGGGGGATTGGAGACCCAGTACTTC
CATARTGGLETQYF
>once|TRBV5-1|-|TRBJ2-5
TGCGCCAGCTCCCTCAAAACAGGAGGGGAAGAGACCCAGTACTTC
CASSLKTGGEETQYF
>-|TRBV5-1|TRBD1|TRBJ2-5
TGCGCCAGCAGCACCCGACAGGGGAGTGAGGAGACCCAGTACTTC
CASSTRQGSEETQYF
>-|TRBV27|-|TRBJ1-1
TGTGCCAGCAGCTTACGGAGGGGTGTAGAGAACACTGAAGCTTTCTTT
CASSLRRGVENTEAFF
>few|TRBV4-2|-|TRBJ2-5
TGTGCCAGCAGCCGCTACCAATCGGGCCAGGGGGGAGACCAGTACTTC
CASSRYQSGQGGDQYF
>-|TRBV7-8|-|TRBJ1-3
TGTGCCAGCAGACCCCGAACCGGAAACACCATATATTTT
CASRPRTGNTIYF
>-|TRBV7-3|-|TRBJ1-2
TGTGCCAGCAGCTTAGGGTCAGGGGTTGGCTACACCTTC
CASSLGSGVGYTF
>-|TRBV29-1|-|TRBJ1-1
TGCAGCGCCCACAGCCAGGGCGCTGAAGCTTTCTTT
CSAHSQGAEAFF
>-|TRBV7-8|-|TRBJ2-5
TGTGCCAGCAGCTTATGGCGGGGAAACCTTCAAGAGACCCAGTACTTC
CASSLWRGNLQETQYF
>-|TRBV12-5|-|TRBJ2-3
TGTGCTAGTGCTTTCGGGGGCGGGGGTACGCAGTATTTT
CASAFGGGGTQYF
>-|TRBV7-2|-|TRBJ1-2
TGTGCCAGCAGCCGCGACAGCTATGGCTACACCTTC
CASSRDSYGYTF
>-|TRBV9|TRBD1|TRBJ1-3
TGTGCCAGCAGCGTAGGGCCGGGACAGGAAAACACCATATATTTT
CASSVGPGQENTIYF
>-|TRBV7-7|-|TRBJ2-2
TGTGCCAGCAGTTTAGTGGGGGAGAACACCGGGGAGCTGTTTTTT
CASSLVGENTGELFF
>few|TRBV9|TRBD1|TRBJ1-4
TGTGCCAGCAGCGTAGGGAGACAGGGTCGGATGGTTCATGAAAAACTGTTTTTT
CASSVGRQGRMVHEKLFF
>-|TRBV11-2|-|TRBJ1-2
TGTGCCAGCAGCTTGTCCGAGAACTATGGCTACACCTTC
CASSLSENYGYTF
>few|TRBV6-1|-|TRBJ1-3
TGTGCCAGCACGATCAGTACTGGAAACACCATATATTTT
CASTISTGNTIYF
>once|TRBV19|-|TRBJ1-1
TGTGCCAGTAGTATAGCCGGGACACCGATCGACACTGAAGCTTTCTTT
CASSIAGTPIDTEAFF
>-|TRBV5-1|TRBD1|TRBJ2-5
TGCGCCAGCGGGACAGGGAGTACCTTAGGGCAAGAGACCCAGTACTTC
CASGTGSTLGQETQYF
>-|TRBV7-2|-|TRBJ2-6
TGTGCCAGCAGCCCAATAGGGGCCAACGTCCTGACTTTC
CASSPIGANVLTF
>once|TRBV19|-|TRBJ2-2
TGTGCCAGTAGTACTAGTGGGGGACCCACCGGGGAGCTGTTTTTT
CASSTSGGPTGELFF
>-|TRBV2|-|TRBJ2-1
TGTGCCAGCAGCGCGACCGCGCTTGAGGAGTTCTTC
CASSATALEEFF
>once|TRBV6-1|TRBD1|TRBJ2-3
TGTGCCAGCAGGGGGACAGTTTCTAGCACAGATACGCAGTATTTT
CASRGTVSSTDTQYF
>-|TRBV18|-|TRBJ2-2
TGTGCCAGCTTTCAACAGGGGAACACCGGGGAGCTGTTTTTT
CASFQQGNTGELFF
>-|TRBV7-2|-|TRBJ2-7
TGTGCCAGCAGGCACGCTAAGGGGGCGGGGGCCTACGAGCAGTACTTC
CASRHAKGAGAYEQYF
>-|TRBV2|-|TRBJ2-1
TGTGCCAGCAGCCCCCCTATATTACAGGGTAAGGGCGATGAGCAGTTCTTC
CASSPPILQGKGDEQFF
>-|TRBV18|-|TRBJ1-1
TGTGCCAGCTCACCGGATGGACAGTTTCATACTGAAGCTTTCTTT
CASSPDGQFHTEAFF
>-|TRBV6-1|-|TRBJ1-2
TGTGCCAGCAGTGACTTGGCGGCCTATGGCTACACCTTC
CASSDLAAYGYTF
>-|TRBV5-4|TRBD1|TRBJ1-6
TGTGCCAGCAGCCAAGGGACAGGCCAACAACCTCCACCCCTCCACTTT
CASSQGTGQQPPPLHF